The present entry profiles one T cell receptor (beta chain) with its context. Losses at the gene ends were 6 bases for V and 9 bases for J; bases not matched to a gene: 6. Germline values: CDR1 MNHEY, CDR2 SVGAGI. The CDR3 loop spans 15 amino acids. Sequencing used immunoSEQ multiplex PCR; TCRdb keeps in-frame clones, though not all of them. This table holds 65,000 to 70,000 clones, 80% to 90% found once. This sample was taken from a study of technical replicates of blood from four donors. Sequenced sample: PBMCs. The chain carries TRBV6-5 and TRBJ2-3; 16 nucleotides match TRBD2. The source of this sequence is a human donor in good health. Some clones in this sample may be carry-over from other donors' samples. The CDR3 DNA reads TGTGCCAGCAGACTCGGGACTAGCGGGAGGGGGACGCAGTATTTT. This encodes CASRLGTSGRGTQYF.